These 22 T cell receptor beta chains were sequenced from one sample in a study of CD8+ T cells in alopecia areata (dated by TCRdb to the late 2010s). Receptors were amplified or captured by the immunoSEQ multiplex PCR assay. RNA was extracted from all samples and reverse transcribed into cDNA as template for TCR sequencing. TCRdb obtained this table from immuneACCESS and retained in-frame rearrangements with V and J assigned. These tables miss some clones; where compared with another copy, unresolved V genes account for less than half of the shortfall, and the remainder is unexplained. Across this sample there are about 110,000 clones, with about 50% seen only once. The ten biggest clones cover over 20% of the sample. The sequenced sample consisted of NKG2D-low CD8+ T cells sorted from blood. Per the publication, the cell subset or site label means: sorted CD8+ NKG2D-low blood T cells. The receptors here all came from a human donor with alopecia areata.

This chain connects TRBV7-9 to TRBJ2-1, with a weak D call TRBD1 (6 bases). From germline, CDR1 is SEHNR and CDR2 FQNEAQ (reference sequence). V gave up 2 bases and J gave up 9 bases, with 11 bases separating them. The CDR3 has 13 residues. DNA for the CDR3: TGTGCCAGCAGCTTACCAGGGGATGCTGAGCAGTTCTTC. Protein: CASSLPGDAEQFF.

This clone was picked up a small number of times. This specimen includes other DNA sequences encoding the same CDR3. CDR3 nucleotide sequence: TGTGCCAGCAGCTTAGGTGAGCAGTTCTTC. It codes for CASSLGEQFF. The chain uses TRBV7-9 and TRBJ2-1; D unclear. Germline CDR1 SEHNR, CDR2 FQNEAQ (reference sequence). With 1 base removed from V and 9 bases from J, the gap between germline ends came to 1 base. The CDR3 contains 10 residues. Filled out from reference TRBV7-9 and TRBJ2-1, the complete variable domain reads DTGVSQNPRHKITKRGQNVTFRCDPISEHNRLYWYRQTLGQGPEFLTYFQNEAQLEKSRLLSDRFSAERPKGSFSTLEIQRTEQGDSAMYLCASSLGEQFFGPGTRLTVL.

This clone was seen more than once but under ten times. Other DNA sequences in the same sample also yield this CDR3. For the CDR3, the DNA is TGTGCCAGCGGTCAGGGTGATCAGCCCCAGCATTTT. Translated: CASGQGDQPQHF. This chain joins TRBV9 and TRBJ1-5; TRBD1 is a possible D gene (5 bases). V was cut by 7 bases and J by 5 bases, with 10 bases left in between. The CDR3 runs 12 residues. Germline CDR1 is SGDLS and CDR2 is YYNGEE.

This rearrangement joins TRBV9 to TRBJ2-3; D is possibly TRBD2 (5 bases). Germline V gene lookup returns CDR1 SGDLS and CDR2 YYNGEE. The V end lost 0 bases, the J end lost 2 bases, and 7 bases lay between the germline ends. The CDR3 runs to 14 residues. The CDR3 region is CASSVAGSTDTQYF. CDR3 nucleotide sequence: TGTGCCAGCAGCGTAGCGGGATCCACAGATACGCAGTATTTT.

V and J are TRBV28 and TRBJ2-7; TRBD2 matches 8 bases. Germline V gene sequence: CDR1 MDHEN, CDR2 SYDVKM. CDR3 length equals 14 residues. Losses at the gene ends were 6 bases for V and 2 bases for J; bases not matched to a gene: 6. Written as DNA, the CDR3 is TGTGCCAGCAGGGGTACTAGCGGTCCCTACGAGCAGTACTTC. Protein: CASRGTSGPYEQYF.

J is TRBJ2-2 and V is TRBV25-1, with D possibly being TRBD1 or TRBD2 (5 bases each). The CDR3 covers 13 residues. V was pared by 5 bases and J by 6 bases, with 10 bases between. Germline values: CDR1 MGHDK, CDR2 SYGVNS. The CDR3 here is CASSSGPAGELFF. The CDR3 coding sequence is TGTGCCAGCAGTTCGGGGCCCGCCGGGGAGCTGTTTTTT.

This clone was counted a few times. CDR3 bases: TGTGCCAGCAGCCCTACGGGAGGTACCGGGGAGCTGTTTTTT. Amino acids: CASSPTGGTGELFF. V and J are TRBV7-3 and TRBJ2-2; 7 positions match TRBD2. The V segment lost 5 bases and the J segment 5 bases; nucleotides outside the gene matches: 5. The CDR3 contains 14 residues. Germline CDR1 and CDR2: SGHTA and FQGTGA. Full variable domain (outside the CDR3, taken from reference TRBV7-3 and TRBJ2-2): GAGVSQTPSNKVTEKGKYVELRCDPISGHTALYWYRQSLGQGPEFLIYFQGTGAADDSGLPNDRFFAVRPEGSVSTLKIQRTERGDSAVYLCASSPTGGTGELFFGEGSRLTVL.

J is TRBJ2-1 and V is TRBV15, with 7 bases fitting TRBD2. The CDR3 loop spans 13 amino acids. In germline, CDR1 is LNHNV, CDR2 YYDKDF (reference sequence). J was trimmed by 5 bases and V by 4 bases; bases with no gene match: 2. The CDR3 DNA follows: TGTGCCACCAGCATAGCGGGTCACAATGAGCAGTTCTTC. Residues: CATSIAGHNEQFF.

The gene calls are TRBV11-2 and TRBJ2-3, with 8 bases matching TRBD2. This CDR3 comprises 15 residues. The germline CDR1 and CDR2 sequences are SGHAT and FQNNGV. The ends lost 5 bases at V and 0 bases at J; junction bases unmatched: 4. The CDR3 is CASSPSGSSTDTQYF. For the CDR3, the DNA is TGTGCCAGCAGCCCCAGCGGGAGTAGCACAGATACGCAGTATTTT.

The table lists this clone with a few counts. The V and J genes are TRBV2 and TRBJ2-4, with D perhaps matching TRBD2 (5 bases). Germline V gene lookup returns CDR1 SNHLY and CDR2 FYNNEI. V gave up 5 bases and J gave up 3 bases, with 11 bases separating them. There are 14 residues in the CDR3. The CDR3 sequence is CASSSGVDKNIQYF. For the CDR3, the DNA is TGTGCCAGCAGTTCCGGGGTGGACAAAAACATTCAGTACTTC.

The chain uses TRBV4-2 and TRBJ2-5; 9 positions match TRBD2. The CDR3 is 18 residues long. CDR1 and CDR2 (germline): LGHNA, YNFKEQ. V shed 5 bases, J shed 0 bases, and the junction held 13 bases outside the gene matches. CDR3 DNA: TGTGCCAGCAGCTTGGCCCAAGGACTAGCGAGATACCAAGAGACCCAGTACTTC. This encodes CASSLAQGLARYQETQYF.

The V and J genes are TRBV7-2 and TRBJ2-5, with 9 nucleotides matching TRBD2. The CDR3 extends over 16 amino acids. CDR1 SGHTA and CDR2 FQGNSA come from the germline V gene. Trimming removed 5 bases from V and 4 bases from J; junction bases left unmatched: 11. The CDR3 sequence: CASSTKRGRAGETQYF. As DNA, the CDR3 is TGTGCCAGCAGCACCAAACGCGGGAGGGCGGGAGAGACCCAGTACTTC.

This clone rates as medium-sized. The chain recombines TRBV28 with TRBJ2-7, with D perhaps TRBD1 or TRBD2 (6 bases each). The CDR3 covers 15 residues. Germline values: CDR1 MDHEN, CDR2 SYDVKM. V dropped 8 bases and J dropped 0 bases, with 17 bases sitting between them. CDR3 coding DNA: TGTGCCAGCCGCCCTGGAGGGGGAAGCTCCTACGAGCAGTACTTC. Translation: CASRPGGGSSYEQYF.

This chain uses TRBV5-1 with TRBJ2-7; D gene unclear. The CDR3 covers 13 residues. The germline V gene encodes CDR1 SGHRS and CDR2 YFSETQ. Trimming took 3 bases from V and 2 from J, leaving 9 bases between them. The CDR3 DNA is TGCGCCAGCAGCTACAGAGACACCTACGAGCAGTACTTC. Amino acids: CASSYRDTYEQYF.

The gene calls are TRBV6-5 and TRBJ2-1; 14 bases agree with TRBD2. Germline V gives CDR1 MNHEY, CDR2 SVGAGI. The CDR3 is 14 residues long. V shed 10 bases, J shed 9 bases, and the junction held 8 bases outside the gene matches. This CDR3 is CATSGLAGGLEQFF. DNA for the CDR3: TGTGCCACATCCGGACTAGCGGGAGGTCTTGAGCAGTTCTTC.

This clone came up a few times. The chain uses TRBV5-6 and TRBJ2-4; D might be TRBD1 (5 bases). The CDR3 sequence is 15 residues long. CDR1 is SGHDT, CDR2 YYEEEE, per germline. Trimming shortened V by 1 base and J by 3 bases, and 11 bases separated the two germline ends. Here the CDR3 reads CASSLSGLVKNIQYF. DNA of the CDR3: TGTGCCAGCAGCTTGTCAGGGTTGGTCAAAAACATTCAGTACTTC.

This clone showed up just a few times. The chain has TRBV28 and TRBJ1-2; D not certain. Germline assignment: CDR1 MDHEN and CDR2 SYDVKM. Deletions cut 3 bases from V and 8 bases from J, with 13 bases between. This CDR3 spans 13 amino acids. The CDR3 sequence: CASSFAKAGGYTF. CDR3 bases: TGTGCCAGCAGTTTTGCCAAAGCCGGAGGCTACACCTTC.

This clone was seen only once. The chain employs TRBV2 and TRBJ1-2; D is unclear. Trimming shortened V by 6 bases and J by 2 bases, and 7 bases separated the two germline ends. The CDR3 loop spans 12 amino acids. The V gene's germline CDR1 is SNHLY and CDR2 FYNNEI. The CDR3 is CASSQDNYGYTF. CDR3 DNA: TGTGCCAGCAGCCAGGACAACTATGGCTACACCTTC.

In this sample, this clone turned up a few times. The J gene is TRBJ2-2, the V gene TRBV29-1, with 7 positions matching TRBD2. The CDR3 is made up of 15 amino acids. V lost 4 bases and J lost 4; bases outside the gene matches: 9. Germline V gene lookup returns CDR1 SQVTM and CDR2 ANQGSEA. The CDR3 coding sequence is TGCAGCGTTGGGGGCGGGAGCGTCGCCACCGGGGAGCTGTTTTTT. This codes for CSVGGGSVATGELFF.

The chain employs TRBV28 and TRBJ2-1; maybe TRBD2 (5 bases). Germline V gene data show CDR1 as MDHEN and CDR2 as SYDVKM. Trimming stripped 2 bases from V and 7 bases from J, with 12 bases between. The CDR3 totals 14 residues. CDR3 protein: CASSLRGSTNEQFF. The DNA of the CDR3 is TGTGCCAGCAGTTTACGGGGATCCACGAATGAGCAGTTCTTC.

This clone was recorded a few times. The gene calls are TRBV7-9 and TRBJ2-1; TRBD2 might be the D (5 bases). V lost 7 bases, J lost 3 bases, and 10 bases lay in between. CDR3 length: 13 amino acids. Germline lookup yields CDR1 SEHNR and CDR2 FQNEAQ (reference sequence). The CDR3 DNA reads TGTGCCAGCACAGGCGGGTTCTACAATGAGCAGTTCTTC. Encoded protein: CASTGGFYNEQFF.

This clone was detected a few times. The CDR3 nucleotides are TGTGCCAGCAGCGCTCGAGTCCTTTACACTGAAGCTTTCTTT. Translating it yields CASSARVLYTEAFF. The chain employs TRBV14 and TRBJ1-1; D gene ambiguous. Per germline, CDR1 SGHDN and CDR2 FVKESK. Trimming removed 5 bases from V and 3 bases from J, with 13 bases in between. The CDR3 has 14 residues. The whole variable domain, remainder taken from reference TRBV14 and TRBJ1-1, is EAGVTQFPSHSVIEKGQTVTLRCDPISGHDNLYWYRRVMGKEIKFLLHFVKESKQDESGMPNNRFLAERTGGTYSTLKVQPAELEDSGVYFCASSARVLYTEAFFGQGTRLTVV.